A selection of T cell receptor beta chains follows, all from one sample in a study of shared clonotypes between healthy human individuals. Libraries were prepared by immunoSEQ multiplex PCR; TCRdb keeps only in-frame clonotypes and omits some of them. Of some 2.3 million clones listed, 85% to 95% are singletons. The sequenced material came from naive CD4+ T cells from PBMCs. The receptors derive from a man aged 18 to 29 in good health. Some clones in this sample may be carry-over from other donors' samples. The CDR3 runs from the conserved cysteine through the conserved F or W. Each record gives: D gene, J gene, V gene, clone size, CDR3 DNA, CDR3 protein. D genes are given only for firm matches. Clone size, where shown, is once, few, many, or a class for clones that have expanded.

.	TRBJ2-1	TRBV18	.	TGTGCCAGCGCCGCGGGGCGGACCGAGCAGTTCTTC	CASAAGRTEQFF
TRBD1	TRBJ2-3	TRBV28	.	TGTGCCAGCGGTTCCGGGACAGGTTTCACAGATACGCAGTATTTT	CASGSGTGFTDTQYF
.	TRBJ2-7	TRBV30	.	TGTGCCTGGATGGTAGGGGCTTACTCCTACGAGCAGTACTTC	CAWMVGAYSYEQYF
.	TRBJ2-1	TRBV9	.	TGTGCCAGCAGCGTAGGGGCCAGGGGCGACAATGAGCAGTTCTTC	CASSVGARGDNEQFF
.	TRBJ2-2	TRBV5-4	.	TGTGCCAGCAGCCCTCGGACCGGGGAGCTGTTTTTT	CASSPRTGELFF
.	TRBJ2-1	TRBV27	.	TGTGCCAGCAGTCTTCGGGAGTCCGATGAGCAGTTCTTC	CASSLRESDEQFF
TRBD1	TRBJ2-7	TRBV7-2	.	TGTGCCAGCAGCACCGGACAGGGGAACGAGCAGTACTTC	CASSTGQGNEQYF
TRBD1	TRBJ2-7	TRBV4-3	.	TGCGCCAGCAGTCATGTAGTGACAGGGGCCTACGAGCAGTACTTC	CASSHVVTGAYEQYF
TRBD1	TRBJ2-3	TRBV29-1	.	TGCAGCGTTGACAGGGGGCTTTCCACAGATACGCAGTATTTT	CSVDRGLSTDTQYF
.	TRBJ2-5	TRBV7-2	.	TGTGCCAGCAGCGTGGGGCGAGCCCAAGAGACCCAGTACTTC	CASSVGRAQETQYF
.	TRBJ1-3	TRBV5-1	few	TGCGCCAGCAGCTTGGGACAGGCCTCTGGAAACACCATATATTTT	CASSLGQASGNTIYF
TRBD1	TRBJ1-4	TRBV9	.	TGTGCCAGCAGCTCGGGCCACAGGGGGAGTGAAAAACTGTTTTTT	CASSSGHRGSEKLFF
.	TRBJ1-5	TRBV5-6	.	TGTGCCAGCAGCTTCCGGGACGGGGGATGGCCCCAGCATTTT	CASSFRDGGWPQHF
TRBD1	TRBJ2-1	TRBV7-2	.	TGTGCCAGCAGCTTAGTAGGGACAGGCTACAATGAGCAGTTCTTC	CASSLVGTGYNEQFF
TRBD1	TRBJ2-3	TRBV7-3	.	TGTGCCAGCAGCTACACAGGGGGCTTCACTACAGATACGCAGTATTTT	CASSYTGGFTTDTQYF
.	TRBJ1-4	TRBV28	once	TGTGCCAGCAGCCCCCGGTCGTCCGGGACGTCCGAGGAAAAACTGTTTTTT	CASSPRSSGTSEEKLFF
.	TRBJ1-5	TRBV9	.	TGTGCCAGCAGCACCCAAAAGTTTGGCTGTGGGAAGCAGCCCCAGCATTTT	CASSTQKFGCGKQPQHF
.	TRBJ2-7	TRBV5-1	few	TGCGCCAGCAGCTTGGGTGGAGGATTCTCCTACGAGCAGTACTTC	CASSLGGGFSYEQYF
TRBD1	TRBJ1-4	TRBV7-9	.	TGTGCCAGCAGCCCGGGACAGGTGGATAATGAAAAACTGTTTTTT	CASSPGQVDNEKLFF
.	TRBJ1-2	TRBV18	.	TGTGCCAGCTCACCACGCCAGGGCCTAAATTACGTGGGGGATTATGGCTACACCTTC	CASSPRQGLNYVGDYGYTF
.	TRBJ1-1	TRBV28	.	TGTGCCAGCAGTTTGGCTGGACGGCTGAACACTGAAGCTTTCTTT	CASSLAGRLNTEAFF
.	TRBJ1-6	TRBV30	.	TGTGCCTGGAGTGGTTTCCGGCAGGGGAATTCACCCCTCCACTTT	CAWSGFRQGNSPLHF
.	TRBJ2-7	TRBV15	.	TGTGCCACCAGCAGAGAGGGTTGGGGGGTATACGAGCAGTACTTC	CATSREGWGVYEQYF
.	TRBJ1-1	TRBV19	.	TGTGCCAGTAGTATGAGGGGGGCGGGCACTGAAGCTTTCTTT	CASSMRGAGTEAFF
.	TRBJ2-2	TRBV27	once	TGTGCCAGCAGTCCACGACTCGTAAGAGGTTCCGGGGAGCTGTTTTTT	CASSPRLVRGSGELFF
TRBD2	TRBJ2-7	TRBV6-5	.	TGTGCCAGCAGTTCCACCGCTAGCGGGGTTACCTACGAGCAGTACTTC	CASSSTASGVTYEQYF
.	TRBJ2-1	TRBV7-3	.	TGTGCCAGCGCCCAGGGCTATGAGCAGTTCTTC	CASAQGYEQFF
TRBD2	TRBJ2-1	TRBV6-5	.	TGTGCCAGCAGGGGCGGGAGAGCGATCAATGAGCAGTTCTTC	CASRGGRAINEQFF
.	TRBJ2-3	TRBV19	.	TGTGCCAGTAGTCTCTCGGCAGGGGGGACAGATACGCAGTATTTT	CASSLSAGGTDTQYF
.	TRBJ1-5	TRBV7-8	.	TGTGCCAGCAGCGCCGGCACGGCAAGGAATCAGCCCCAGCATTTT	CASSAGTARNQPQHF
TRBD1	TRBJ2-2	TRBV6-1	.	TGTGCCAGCTCGGGACAGCGAGAGACCGGGGAGCTGTTTTTT	CASSGQRETGELFF